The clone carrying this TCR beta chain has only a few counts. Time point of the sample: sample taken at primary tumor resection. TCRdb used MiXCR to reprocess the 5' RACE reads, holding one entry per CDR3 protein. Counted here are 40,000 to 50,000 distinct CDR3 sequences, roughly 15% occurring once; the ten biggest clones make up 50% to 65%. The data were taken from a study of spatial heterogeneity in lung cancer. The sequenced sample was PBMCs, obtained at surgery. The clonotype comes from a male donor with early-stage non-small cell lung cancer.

CDR3 loop: CASSFAGLFQETQYF. CDR3 coding DNA: TGTGCCAGCAGCTTCGCGGGGCTCTTCCAAGAGACCCAGTACTTC. The genes are TRBV11-2 and TRBJ2-5; a weak D match, TRBD2 (6 bases). CDR1 and CDR2 (germline): SGHAT, FQNNGV. Trimming pared 3 bases from V and 1 base from J, leaving 12 bases between. The CDR3 runs to 15 residues.